Listed here are 20 T cell receptor beta chains from one sample, sequenced in a study of shared clonotypes between healthy human individuals (TCRdb year 2020). Library creation used the immunoSEQ multiplex PCR assay. TCRdb mirrors the immuneACCESS table, restricted to in-frame sequences. Some clones are absent from its copies; in checked studies, under half trace to an unresolved V gene, and the reason for the others is unknown. Present in this sample are over 400,000 clones, around 85% of which were seen just once. Roughly an eighth of the sample goes to the ten largest clones. Sequenced material: PBMCs. The receptors were sampled from a woman between 35 and 50 years old in good health. Some clones in this sample may be carry-over from other donors' samples.

On this clone itself: A single base is all that separates this from a far larger clone, so a read error is likely. The chain recombines TRBV28 with TRBJ1-5; D not resolved. V lost 3 bases and J lost 0, with 15 bases in between. This CDR3 region has 17 residues. Germline CDR1 and CDR2: MDHEN and SYDVKM. The CDR3, as DNA: TGTGCCAGCAGTTTTCCTATTCAGCAGCATAGCAATCAGCCCCAGCATTTT. It translates to CASSFPIQQHSNQPQHF.

This chain connects TRBV18 to TRBJ1-1; 9 nucleotides match TRBD1. Losses at the gene ends were 8 bases for V and 1 base for J; bases not matched to a gene: 11. CDR3 length equals 16 residues. CDR1 and CDR2 from the germline V gene are KGHSH and LQKENI. The CDR3 nucleotides are TGTGCCAGCACTCCGGGACAGGGTATGAGGAACACTGAAGCTTTCTTT. Its protein is CASTPGQGMRNTEAFF. Based on the CDR3 plus reference TRBV18 and TRBJ1-1, the full variable domain is NAGVMQNPRHLVRRRGQEARLRCSPMKGHSHVYWYRQLPEEGLKFMVYLQKENIIDESGMPKERFSAEFPKEGPSILRIQQVVRGDSAAYFCASTPGQGMRNTEAFFGQGTRLTVV.

This clone has a handful of counts. The same CDR3 can be traced to other DNA sequences in this sample. V usage is TRBV19 and J usage is TRBJ2-1; a possible D gene is TRBD1 (6 bases). The V end lost 3 bases, the J end lost 1 base, and 7 bases lay between the germline ends. The germline gives CDR1 LNHDA, CDR2 SQIVND (reference sequence). This CDR3 contains 14 residues. Here the CDR3 reads CASSMGQSYNEQFF. CDR3 DNA sequence: TGTGCCAGTAGTATGGGACAATCCTACAATGAGCAGTTCTTC.

The J gene is TRBJ2-1, the V gene TRBV7-2, with 8 bases identical to TRBD2. The CDR3 loop spans 15 amino acids. CDR1 SGHTA and CDR2 FQGNSA come from the germline V gene. After removal of 0 bases from V and 2 bases from J, the junction contained 0 bases not matched to a gene. Here the CDR3 reads CASSLASGTYNEQFF. CDR3 DNA: TGTGCCAGCAGCTTAGCTAGCGGGACCTACAATGAGCAGTTCTTC.

This chain uses TRBV6-6 with TRBJ2-2, with 8 bases that match TRBD1. V shed 5 bases and J 1 base; nucleotides not matched to a gene: 3. Germline assignment: CDR1 MNHNY and CDR2 SVGAGI (reference sequence). The CDR3 has 15 residues. CDR3 loop: CASSPDRGNTGELFF. CDR3 coding DNA: TGTGCCAGCAGTCCTGACAGGGGGAACACCGGGGAGCTGTTTTTT.

In the case of this clone: This sample also contains other DNA sequences that code for the same CDR3. This rearrangement joins TRBV5-1 to TRBJ2-3, with a tentative D call TRBD2 (5 bases). The CDR3 runs to 15 residues. Deletions cut 3 bases from V and 0 bases from J, with 11 bases between. Germline lookup yields CDR1 SGHRS and CDR2 YFSETQ. CDR3 sequence reads: CASSSSGGSTDTQYF. As DNA, the CDR3 is TGCGCCAGCAGCTCGTCCGGCGGGAGCACAGATACGCAGTATTTT.

The gene calls are TRBV29-1 and TRBJ1-6; 10 bases are a match to TRBD1. V shed 6 bases and J 8 bases; nucleotides not matched to a gene: 7. The V gene's germline CDR1 is SQVTM and CDR2 ANQGSEA. CDR3 length: 14 amino acids. The CDR3 DNA reads TGCAGCGTACGGTTGGGGACAGGGGATTCACCCCTCCACTTT. Residues: CSVRLGTGDSPLHF.

Only one count was recorded for this clone. CDR3 amino acids: CASSEALHRGRETQYF. Here the CDR3 DNA reads TGTGCCAGCAGTGAAGCGCTTCATCGGGGTAGGGAGACCCAGTACTTC. This rearrangement joins TRBV2 to TRBJ2-5; D possibly corresponds to TRBD2 (5 bases). The V gene's germline CDR1 is SNHLY and CDR2 FYNNEI. CDR3 length: 16 amino acids. V lost 0 bases and J lost 5, with 16 bases in between.

The chain employs TRBV27 and TRBJ2-5; D call uncertain. This CDR3 is built from 10 residues. Germline V gene data show CDR1 as MNHEY and CDR2 as SMNVEV (reference sequence). The chain's CDR3 is CAALAGDQYF. The CDR3 DNA reads TGTGCAGCCCTGGCCGGCGATCAGTACTTC.

In its sample, this clone was seen once. The chain couples TRBV7-9 to TRBJ2-2; 7 positions match TRBD1. Germline trimming cut 1 base from V and 3 bases from J; bases unmatched to any gene: 5. This CDR3 spans 16 amino acids. Germline V gene sequence: CDR1 SEHNR, CDR2 FQNEAQ (reference sequence). The CDR3 is CASSLDRDSYTGELFF. The CDR3, as DNA: TGTGCCAGCAGCTTAGACCGGGACAGTTACACCGGGGAGCTGTTTTTT.

As regards this clone: This likely traces to a read error, being one base from a far larger clone. The chain employs TRBV28 and TRBJ1-5, with 7 bases lining up with TRBD1. The V gene's germline CDR1 is MDHEN and CDR2 SYDVKM. This CDR3 comprises 17 residues. CDR3 sequence (DNA): TGTGCCTGCAGTCGGACTGCGTACAGGGGAAGCAATCAGCCCCAGCATTTT. Its translation is CACSRTAYRGSNQPQHF.

This clone has a single count. The chain links TRBV27 to TRBJ2-7; 10 bases align to TRBD2. The CDR3 runs 16 residues. Trimming cost V 4 bases and J 2 bases; bases outside gene matches: 8. Germline V gene data show CDR1 as MNHEY and CDR2 as SMNVEV (reference sequence). CDR3 DNA: TGTGCCAGCAGTTCCCTCGCGAGCGGGAGGGCCTACGAGCAGTACTTC. Amino acids: CASSSLASGRAYEQYF.

The chain carries TRBV19 and TRBJ1-3; possibly TRBD1 for D (6 bases). Trimming shortened V by 4 bases and J by 0 bases, and 13 bases separated the two germline ends. The CDR3 loop spans 16 amino acids. Germline CDR1 and CDR2: LNHDA and SQIVND (reference sequence). In DNA form, the CDR3 reads TGTGCCAGTAGTACCCCAGGGGCTTCCTCTGGAAACACCATATATTTT. It translates to CASSTPGASSGNTIYF.

V and J are TRBV7-6 and TRBJ2-7; D possibly corresponds to TRBD2 (5 bases). The V end was cut by 2 bases, the J end by 2 bases, with 10 bases between. Germline V lookup: CDR1 SGHVS, CDR2 FNYEAQ. The CDR3 is 14 residues long. CDR3 in DNA: TGTGCCAGCAGCTTAAGCGGCAGGACCTACGAGCAGTACTTC. Translated, it gives CASSLSGRTYEQYF.

This clone was picked up a small number of times. The chain employs TRBV19 and TRBJ1-5; D is uncertain. In germline, CDR1 is LNHDA, CDR2 SQIVND (reference sequence). The V and J ends lost 2 bases and 4 bases respectively, with 9 bases between them. CDR3 size: 14 residues. CDR3 loop: CASSIIAVNQPQHF. Written as DNA, the CDR3 is TGTGCCAGTAGTATAATAGCAGTGAATCAGCCCCAGCATTTT.

The sample holds one count of this clone. Other DNA sequences in the same sample also yield this CDR3. This chain joins TRBV30 and TRBJ1-5; D is unresolved. Trimming cost V 3 bases and J 3 bases, with 15 bases left between them. Per germline, CDR1 GTSNPN and CDR2 SVGIG (reference sequence). This CDR3 contains 15 residues. The CDR3 is CAWSALLGSNQPQHF. The CDR3, as DNA: TGTGCCTGGAGCGCGCTTTTGGGGTCCAATCAGCCCCAGCATTTT.

The CDR3 loop reads CASSADRVGETQYF. The CDR3 nucleotides are TGTGCCAGCAGTGCGGACAGGGTTGGCGAGACCCAGTACTTC. The V and J genes are TRBV28 and TRBJ2-5, with 8 bases identical to TRBD1. Germline CDR1 MDHEN, CDR2 SYDVKM. V dropped 5 bases and J dropped 5; count of bases not matched to a gene: 7. The length of the CDR3 is 14 residues. Drawing the rest from reference TRBV28 and TRBJ2-5, the complete variable domain is DVKVTQSSRYLVKRTGEKVFLECVQDMDHENMFWYRQDPGLGLRLIYFSYDVKMKEKGDIPEGYSVSREKKERFSLILESASTNQTSMYLCASSADRVGETQYFGPGTRLLVL.

This clone has just one count. CDR3 nucleotide sequence: TGTGCCAGCAGCCTCTTCACTGACGGGGAAAAACTGTTTTTT. Protein product: CASSLFTDGEKLFF. The rearrangement joins TRBV11-2 to TRBJ1-4; D not resolved. V lost 5 bases and J lost 8, with 15 bases in between. This CDR3 spans 14 amino acids. The germline V gene encodes CDR1 SGHAT and CDR2 FQNNGV.

This chain links TRBV25-1 with TRBJ1-4; possible D gene TRBD1, 6 bases. Germline lookup yields CDR1 MGHDK and CDR2 SYGVNS. V was shortened by 1 base and J by 8 bases, with 14 bases between the two germline ends. The CDR3 consists of 15 residues. The CDR3, as DNA: TGTGCCAGCAGTGAATGGACGGGGGCAAACGAAAAACTGTTTTTT. Its protein product is CASSEWTGANEKLFF.

The rearrangement uses TRBV7-9 and TRBJ2-2; no clear D. Germline CDR1 and CDR2: SEHNR and FQNEAQ (reference sequence). The V end was cut by 7 bases, the J end by 0 bases, with 12 bases between. The CDR3 is 15 amino acids. The DNA for the CDR3 is TGTGCCAGCACCTCGGTGGCCTCGAACACCGGGGAGCTGTTTTTT. Translating it yields CASTSVASNTGELFF. The entire variable domain, with the rest obtained from reference TRBV7-9 and TRBJ2-2, is as follows: DTGVSQNPRHKITKRGQNVTFRCDPISEHNRLYWYRQTLGQGPEFLTYFQNEAQLEKSRLLSDRFSAERPKGSFSTLEIQRTEQGDSAMYLCASTSVASNTGELFFGEGSRLTVL.